This T cell receptor (beta chain) was identified during a study of blood T cell repertoires in COVID-19. Study-level background: Samples representing acute and convalescent COVID-19 were sourced from the United States, Italy and Spain. Sample material is recorded as cDNA or gDNA derived from T cells, B-cell-depleted T cells, or PBMCs.

The CDR3 contains 14 residues. Trimming shortened V by 11 bases and J by 0 bases, and 14 bases separated the two germline ends. CDR1 is LNHDA, CDR2 SQIVND, per germline (reference sequence). Authors' data handling: Estimated nucleated cell counts came from reference gene primer amplification. Libraries were prepared by immunoSEQ multiplex PCR; TCRdb keeps only in-frame clonotypes and omits some of them. V and J calls and clone size are given by that table; D and trimming were obtained from the DNA. This sample yields approximately 50,000 clones, of which more than 70% are seen a single time; approximately 30% belongs to the top ten.

The sequenced sample consisted of peripheral blood. The gene calls are TRBV19 and TRBJ1-3; the D gene is possibly TRBD1 (6 bases). This sequence originates from a woman older than 75 with acute or convalescent COVID-19. For the CDR3, the DNA is TGTGCCTCTCGACAGGCCCTCTCTGGAAACACCATATATTTT. Its protein is CASRQALSGNTIYF. Drawing the rest from reference TRBV19 and TRBJ1-3, the complete variable domain is DGGITQSPKYLFRKEGQNVTLSCEQNLNHDAMYWYRQDPGQGLRLIYYSQIVNDFQKGDIAEGYSVSREKKESFPLTVTSAQKNPTAFYLCASRQALSGNTIYFGEGSWLTVV.